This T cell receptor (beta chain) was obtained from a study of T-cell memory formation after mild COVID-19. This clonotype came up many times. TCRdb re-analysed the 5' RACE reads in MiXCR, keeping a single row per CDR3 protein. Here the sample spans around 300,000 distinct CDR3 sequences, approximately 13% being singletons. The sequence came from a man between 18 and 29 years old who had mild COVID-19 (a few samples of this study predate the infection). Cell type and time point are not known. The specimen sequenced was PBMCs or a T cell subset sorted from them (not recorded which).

The DNA of the CDR3 is TGCAGCGTGGCAACAGGGTTAAATCAGCCCCAGCATTTT. Translated: CSVATGLNQPQHF. The rearrangement joins TRBV29-1 to TRBJ1-5, with D possibly TRBD1 on 6 matching bases. V was cut by 6 bases and J by 4 bases, with 13 bases left in between. This CDR3 region has 13 residues. CDR1 and CDR2 from the germline V gene are SQVTM and ANQGSEA.